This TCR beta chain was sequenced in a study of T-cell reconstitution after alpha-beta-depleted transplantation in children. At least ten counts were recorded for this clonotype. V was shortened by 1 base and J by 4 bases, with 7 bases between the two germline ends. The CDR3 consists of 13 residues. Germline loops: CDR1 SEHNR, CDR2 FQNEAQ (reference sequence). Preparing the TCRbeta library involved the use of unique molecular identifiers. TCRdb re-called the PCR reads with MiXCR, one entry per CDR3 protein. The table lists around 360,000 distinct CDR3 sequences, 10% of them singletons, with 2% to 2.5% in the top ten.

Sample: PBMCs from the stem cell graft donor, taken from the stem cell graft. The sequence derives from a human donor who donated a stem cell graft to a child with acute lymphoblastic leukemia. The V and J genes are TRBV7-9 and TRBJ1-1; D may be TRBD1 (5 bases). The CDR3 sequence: CASSLGQGTEAFF. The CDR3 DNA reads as TGTGCCAGCAGCTTAGGCCAGGGCACTGAAGCTTTCTTT.